This TCR beta chain was captured in a study of blood T cell repertoires in COVID-19 (dated by TCRdb to 2020 to 2022). Some background on the complete study: Collaborator samples came from the United States, Italy and Spain and covered acute and convalescent phases of COVID-19. The material from the prospective study consisted of cDNA or gDNA derived from T cells, B-cell-depleted T cells, or PBMCs. The dataset comprised deeply sampled blood TCRbeta repertoires from subjects exposed to, actively infected with, or recovered from COVID-19. Nearly every sample came with metadata listing a de-identified subject ID, COVID-19 status, age in years and sex. HLA class I and class II types, where available, came from metadata supplied by the sample provider rather than from assay-based typing. The repertoires were released in a freely available public database intended as a resource for research on the immune response to SARS-CoV-2. The samples were drawn from the first 160 participants of the ongoing ImmuneRACE study and from roughly 1,300 subjects provided by 6 global collaborators. Paper-wide results and their limitations: How much clinical and demographic metadata was included differed by source and by participant, and the metadata was provided uncurated.

At one collaborating source in Seattle, patients were enrolled during active infection and were followed longitudinally through the course of disease. Whole blood was collected in K2EDTA tubes by collaborating institutions according to the institutions' own protocols. Collaborator samples were shipped for TCRbeta analysis as frozen whole blood, isolated PBMCs, or DNA extracted from either sample type. Trimming takes 5 bases off V and 0 bases off J; junction bases not matched to a gene: 13. From a lookup of the germline V gene, CDR1 and CDR2 are MDHEN and SYDVKM. The CDR3 runs 18 amino acids, cysteine and phenylalanine included. Only the CDR3 DNA is retained, 54 bases long and in frame from the first base. Regarding this clone: The specificity of this receptor is unknown. Per-base qualities were not stored, and no clone one base away is much larger.

The immunoSEQ Assay, a bias-controlled multiplex PCR, was used to amplify TCRbeta CDR3 regions from genomic DNA. The original pipeline was this. The number of nucleated cells in each sample was estimated from the amplification of reference gene primers within the assay. Sequence reads were collapsed and filtered to measure the absolute abundance of every unique TCRbeta CDR3 rearrangement. Productive Simpson clonality was computed per sample as the square root of Simpson's diversity index over productive rearrangements. This immuneACCESS table, as held by TCRdb, lists in-frame sequences with V and J called but not all clones. Of the missing ones, under half trace to an unresolved V gene in checked studies; the others have no known cause. The DNA gave D and trimming, while V, J and clone size come from that table. The sample profile shows 350,000 to 500,000 clones; 85% to 90% of them were found once. The ten top clones hold around 0.92% of the sample.

The chain links TRBV28 with TRBJ2-1; 7 central bases correspond to TRBD2. The clonotype comes from a man between 18 and 35 years old with COVID-19, enrolled during active disease. Sample: peripheral blood. The CDR3 protein sequence reads: CASSPSPQAGSSYNEQFF. At the DNA level, the sequence is TGTGCCAGCAGTCCATCCCCCCAAGCGGGGAGCTCCTACAATGAGCAGTTCTTC.